This entry lists 21 T cell receptor beta chains sequenced from one sample in a study of response to subunit inactivated influenza vaccine. In TCRdb, the RT-PCR reads were re-called with MiXCR into one record per CDR3 protein. The table includes approximately 480,000 distinct CDR3 sequences, approximately 9.9% detected once. The sequencing here drew on PBMCs from blood, taken more than 35 days after vaccination. All receptors come from a middle-aged man who received an inactivated influenza vaccine.

The rearrangement links TRBV27 to TRBJ2-7; D tentatively reads TRBD1 or TRBD2 (5 bases each). CDR3 length equals 16 residues. With 0 bases removed from V and 3 bases from J, the gap between germline ends came to 15 bases. CDR1 and CDR2 (germline): MNHEY, SMNVEV (reference sequence). DNA for the CDR3: TGTGCCAGCAGTTTATCCATCGGGGCCGACCTCTACGAGCAGTACTTC. This sequence encodes CASSLSIGADLYEQYF.

This clonotype was seen a few times. The V and J genes are TRBV5-5 and TRBJ2-1; 11 bases are shared with TRBD2. This CDR3 region has 14 residues. Germline V gene lookup returns CDR1 SGHKS and CDR2 YYEKEE (reference sequence). Germline trimming cut 5 bases from V and 7 bases from J; bases unmatched to any gene: 5. This chain's CDR3 is CASRPGLAVNEQFF. Here the CDR3 DNA reads TGTGCCAGCAGACCGGGACTAGCGGTAAATGAGCAGTTCTTC.

This clonotype occurred a few times. The V call is TRBV5-1, the J call TRBJ2-1; 12 bases are a match to TRBD1. The CDR3 sequence is 14 residues long. The germline V gene has CDR1 SGHRS and CDR2 YFSETQ. V trimming: 4 bases; J trimming: 8 bases; junction bases outside the gene matches: 4. The CDR3 region has the DNA TGCGCCAGCAGCAGGGGACAGGGGGCGTATGAGCAGTTCTTC. This sequence encodes CASSRGQGAYEQFF.

This clonotype was counted a few times. The chain couples TRBV6-5 to TRBJ1-2; 7 bases match TRBD1. The CDR3 covers 16 residues. Germline V lookup: CDR1 MNHEY, CDR2 SVGAGI. V gave up 1 base and J gave up 2 bases; unmatched junction bases: 7. The CDR3 DNA reads TGTGCCAGCAGTTACTTCAGACAGGGCAGGAACTATGGCTACACCTTC. As protein: CASSYFRQGRNYGYTF.

The J gene is TRBJ2-5, the V gene TRBV20-1; a possible D gene is TRBD2 (6 bases). The CDR3 is 12 residues long. CDR1 and CDR2 (germline): DFQATT, SNEGSKA (reference sequence). Trimming cost V 6 bases and J 4 bases, with 12 bases left between them. CDR3 bases: TGCAGTGCCTGGGGACTGACAGAGACCCAGTACTTC. Encoded protein: CSAWGLTETQYF.

In its sample, this clonotype was seen a few times. V gene TRBV29-1 combines with J gene TRBJ2-3; perhaps TRBD1 as D (5 bases). V dropped 4 bases and J dropped 2 bases, with 7 bases sitting between them. The CDR3 is made up of 12 amino acids. Germline lookup yields CDR1 SQVTM and CDR2 ANQGSEA. CDR3 nucleotides: TGCAGCGTTGTCAGGGACACAGATACGCAGTATTTT. It specifies CSVVRDTDTQYF.

In its sample, this clonotype was seen a few times. The chain recombines TRBV18 with TRBJ2-2; unclear D gene. The V end was cut by 6 bases, the J end by 7 bases, with 9 bases between. CDR3 length equals 12 residues. CDR1 is KGHSH, CDR2 LQKENI, per germline. In nucleotides, the CDR3 is TGTGCCAGCTCCCAATCGGTCGGGGAGCTGTTTTTT. This gives the protein CASSQSVGELFF.

This clonotype was seen ten or more times. This chain joins TRBV6-1 and TRBJ1-2; 7 positions match TRBD1. The V and J ends lost 6 bases and 8 bases, in that order; junction bases with no gene match: 9. Germline assignment: CDR1 MNHNS and CDR2 SASEGT. The CDR3 loop spans 13 amino acids. The CDR3 reads CASSRNRGGGYTF. The CDR3 nucleotides read TGTGCCAGCAGCCGAAACAGGGGAGGAGGCTACACCTTC.

This clonotype was observed a handful of times. The chain employs TRBV25-1 and TRBJ2-2, with D uncertain. This CDR3 contains 12 residues. Germline CDR1 and CDR2: MGHDK and SYGVNS. V lost 7 bases, J lost 6 bases, and 9 bases lay in between. Here the CDR3 DNA reads TGTGCCAGCACCCCAGGCGCCGGGGAGCTGTTTTTT. It specifies CASTPGAGELFF.

This clonotype occurred a few times. The chain couples TRBV20-1 to TRBJ2-7; D is uncertain. The CDR3 is 11 amino acids. CDR1 and CDR2 from the germline V gene are DFQATT and SNEGSKA (reference sequence). V was cut by 3 bases and J by 4 bases, with 7 bases left in between. The CDR3 is CSASSGYEQYF. The CDR3 DNA reads as TGCAGTGCTAGTTCTGGGTACGAGCAGTACTTC.

This clonotype was counted at least ten times. The V call is TRBV10-3, the J call TRBJ2-7; 8 bases align to TRBD2. The CDR3 has 15 residues. Trimming removed 3 bases from V and 6 bases from J; junction bases left unmatched: 10. Germline CDR1 and CDR2: ENHRY and SYGVKD. As DNA, the CDR3 is TGTGCCATCAGTGAAAGTGGAAGCGGGAGAATCGAGCAGTACTTC. Its translation is CAISESGSGRIEQYF.

This clonotype was detected a few times. The J gene is TRBJ2-7, the V gene TRBV29-1, with 8 bases that match TRBD1. V shed 7 bases and J 0 bases; nucleotides not matched to a gene: 5. The CDR3 extends over 13 amino acids. CDR1 is SQVTM and CDR2 is ANQGSEA in the germline V gene. CDR3 DNA sequence: TGCAGCGGGCGGGACAGGCTCTCCTACGAGCAGTACTTC. Its protein is CSGRDRLSYEQYF.

This chain links TRBV11-3 with TRBJ2-1; 9 bases agree with TRBD2. CDR3 length equals 12 residues. Germline V gene data show CDR1 as SGHNT and CDR2 as YENEEA. Trimming took 3 bases from V and 13 from J; bases not matched to a gene: 4. The CDR3 coding sequence is TGTGCCAGCAGCTTGGGCGGGGGGGTTCAGTTCTTC. Translating it yields CASSLGGGVQFF. The full variable domain, with the rest looked up from reference TRBV11-3 and TRBJ2-1, is EAGVVQSPRYKIIEKKQPVAFWCNPISGHNTLYWYLQNLGQGPELLIRYENEEAVDDSQLPKDRFSAERLKGVDSTLKIQPAELGDSAVYLCASSLGGGVQFFGPGTRLTVL.

This clonotype has just a few counts. The chain combines TRBV29-1 with TRBJ2-7; 7 nucleotides agree with TRBD2. The CDR3 runs to 14 residues. Per germline, CDR1 SQVTM and CDR2 ANQGSEA. J gave up 1 base and V 0 bases, and 3 bases lay outside the gene matches. CDR3 nucleotide sequence: TGCAGCGTTGAAGATTCCGGGAGGTCCTACGAGCAGTACTTC. Its protein product is CSVEDSGRSYEQYF.

This clonotype has a count of ten or more. This sequence joins TRBV12-3 or TRBV12-4 and TRBJ2-7; D unresolved. The germline V and J ends were trimmed by 6 bases and 5 bases, with 11 bases remaining between them. The CDR3 is made up of 12 amino acids. The CDR3 coding sequence is TGTGCCAGCAGCCAGGTTCCCCACGAGCAGTACTTC. Protein product: CASSQVPHEQYF.

This clonotype appeared many times. V is TRBV6-5 and J is TRBJ2-3; no clear D. The CDR3 extends over 14 amino acids. The germline CDR1 and CDR2 sequences are MNHEY and SVGAGI. The V and J ends lost 0 bases and 1 base respectively, with 5 bases between them. CDR3 sequence (DNA): TGTGCCAGCAGTTACTCGATCCGCACAGATACGCAGTATTTT. Translation: CASSYSIRTDTQYF.

Only a few counts were recorded for this clonotype. This chain links TRBV27 with TRBJ2-7; D is undetermined. Germline values: CDR1 MNHEY, CDR2 SMNVEV (reference sequence). V was clipped by 4 bases and J by 7 bases, with 17 bases between them. This CDR3 region has 14 residues. The CDR3 DNA reads as TGTGCCAGCAGTTCAACGACACGGACGAGGGAGCAGTACTTC. Its translation is CASSSTTRTREQYF.

This clonotype was recorded a few times. The rearrangement joins TRBV9 to TRBJ2-2; 9 nucleotides agree with TRBD2. The V and J ends lost 2 bases and 2 bases, in that order; junction bases with no gene match: 7. The germline gives CDR1 SGDLS, CDR2 YYNGEE. This CDR3 has 17 residues. The CDR3: CASSVSSGGRNTGELFF. The CDR3 DNA sequence: TGTGCCAGCAGCGTTAGTAGCGGGGGACGAAACACCGGGGAGCTGTTTTTT.

The chain recombines TRBV20-1 with TRBJ2-7, with 8 bases fitting TRBD2. Trimming cost V 0 bases and J 3 bases; bases outside gene matches: 4. This CDR3 has 14 residues. The germline V gene encodes CDR1 DFQATT and CDR2 SNEGSKA (reference sequence). The CDR3 bases are TGCAGTGCTAGAGATCGGGGGGGCGTCTACGAGCAGTACTTC. This sequence encodes CSARDRGGVYEQYF.

On this clonotype: A much larger clone lies one base from this, so it may be a read error. V usage is TRBV27 and J usage is TRBJ2-1; 10 positions agree with TRBD2. There are 14 residues in the CDR3. Germline V gene lookup returns CDR1 MNHEY and CDR2 SMNVEV (reference sequence). In DNA form, the CDR3 reads TGTGCCAGCAGTTTGTTGACTAGCGGGCCAGAGCAGTCCTTC. Translating it yields CASSLLTSGPEQSF.

This clonotype was recorded at least ten times. In nucleotides, the CDR3 is TGTGCCAGCAGCCAGTCGTCCTCAGGGTGGTCGTGGGGTGAAGCTTTCTTT. It is translated as CASSQSSSGWSWGEAFF. The chain is built from TRBV7-2 and TRBJ1-1; TRBD1 might be the D (5 bases). The CDR3 covers 17 residues. Looked up from germline, CDR1 is SGHTA and CDR2 is FQGNSA. V dropped 5 bases and J dropped 7 bases, with 26 bases sitting between them.